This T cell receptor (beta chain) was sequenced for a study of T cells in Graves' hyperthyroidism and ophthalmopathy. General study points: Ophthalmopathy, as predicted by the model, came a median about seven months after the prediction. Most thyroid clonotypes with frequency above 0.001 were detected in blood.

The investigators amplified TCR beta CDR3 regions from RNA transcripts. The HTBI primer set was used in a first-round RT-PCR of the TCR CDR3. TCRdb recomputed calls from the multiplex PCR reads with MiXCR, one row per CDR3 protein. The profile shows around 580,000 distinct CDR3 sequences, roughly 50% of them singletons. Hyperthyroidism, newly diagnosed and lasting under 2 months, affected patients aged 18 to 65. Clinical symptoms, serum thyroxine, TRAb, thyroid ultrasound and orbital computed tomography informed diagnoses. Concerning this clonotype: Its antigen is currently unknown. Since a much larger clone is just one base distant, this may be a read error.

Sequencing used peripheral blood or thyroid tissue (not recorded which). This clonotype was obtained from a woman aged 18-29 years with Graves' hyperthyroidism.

For the CDR3, the DNA is TGTGCCGGCAGCCAAGGTAGGCAGAGCTCCTACGAGCAGTACTTC. It yields the protein CAGSQGRQSSYEQYF. This chain connects TRBV3-1 to TRBJ2-7; D not resolved. Germline V lookup: CDR1 LGHDT, CDR2 YNNKEL (reference sequence). The CDR3 extends over 15 amino acids.